This T cell receptor beta chain originates from a study of vaccination effects on CD4 cells after COVID-19. At the level of the study: Post-vaccine specimens arrived a median 72 days past the second dose. A density of approximately 2 million PBMC per well was used; these cells were cultured with roughly 10 IU/ml IL-2 and about 10 ug/ml peptides. Study conclusions and caveats: Clones induced by infection and by vaccine showed marked clonal contraction late after vaccination.

With regard to this clone: As yet, its antigen is unknown.

Trimming took off 2 bases at V and 9 bases at J, with 11 bases between the two ends. The CDR3 loop spans 13 amino acids. Germline V gene data show CDR1 as MNHNS and CDR2 as SASEGT. Repertoires were generated with immunoSEQ multiplex PCR, while TCRdb's copy carries only in-frame clones and drops some. The sample yields about 47,000 clones, around 70% seen once. On approximately day 9 of culture, CD4+ T cells were separated out. Two-dose BNT162b2 or mRNA-1273 vaccination was given to participants. Neither prior SARS-CoV-2 infection nor positive nucleocapsid antibodies were present in the vaccine recipients.

The sequence was collected from a human donor who received a COVID-19 vaccine. The chain links TRBV6-1 to TRBJ1-5; D gene unclear. Sequencing used CD4+ T cells from PBMCs cultured without peptide, obtained after COVID-19 vaccination. CDR3 amino acids: CASSENRRGPQHF. In nucleotides, the CDR3 is TGTGCCAGCAGTGAAAACCGTCGTGGGCCCCAGCATTTT.